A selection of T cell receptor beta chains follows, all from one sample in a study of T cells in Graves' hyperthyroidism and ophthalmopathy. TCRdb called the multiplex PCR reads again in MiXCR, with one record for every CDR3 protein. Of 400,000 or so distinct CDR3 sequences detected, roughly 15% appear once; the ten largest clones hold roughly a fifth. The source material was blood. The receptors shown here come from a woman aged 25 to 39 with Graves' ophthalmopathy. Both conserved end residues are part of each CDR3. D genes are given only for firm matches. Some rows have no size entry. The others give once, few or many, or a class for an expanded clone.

CDR3: CASREGGSGTEAFF; DNA: TGTGCCAGCCGTGAGGGGGGGAGTGGGACTGAAGCTTTCTTT; length: 14; J: TRBJ1-1; V: TRBV28; D: NA; size: many
CDR3: CATSRGVGQGRRQPQHF; DNA: TGTGCCACCAGCAGAGGGGTGGGACAGGGCCGAAGGCAGCCCCAGCATTTT; length: 17; J: TRBJ1-5; V: TRBV15; D: TRBD1; size: NA
CDR3: CASSPTEQGPNYGYTF; DNA: TGCGCCAGCAGCCCGACTGAGCAGGGGCCAAACTATGGCTACACCTTC; length: 16; J: TRBJ1-2; V: TRBV5-1; D: NA; size: few
CDR3: CSATLGRPYPQFF; DNA: TGCAGTGCTACCCTGGGGCGTCCTTATCCGCAGTTCTTC; length: 13; J: TRBJ2-1; V: TRBV20-1; D: NA; size: NA
CDR3: CASSLGGADSFSNTGELFF; DNA: TGTGCCAGCAGCTTAGGGGGGGCCGATTCATTCTCCAACACCGGGGAGCTGTTTTTT; length: 19; J: TRBJ2-2; V: TRBV7-2; D: NA; size: many
CDR3: CSASRGSGNEQFF; DNA: TGCAGTGCTAGCCGGGGTTCGGGCAATGAGCAGTTCTTC; length: 13; J: TRBJ2-1; V: TRBV20-1; D: NA; size: many
CDR3: CASSPASGGDTQYF; DNA: TGTGCCAGCAGCCCTGCTAGCGGGGGGGATACGCAGTATTTT; length: 14; J: TRBJ2-3; V: TRBV3-1; D: TRBD2; size: NA
CDR3: CAWQRSGTGELFF; DNA: TGTGCCTGGCAGCGGTCAGGAACCGGGGAGCTGTTTTTT; length: 13; J: TRBJ2-2; V: TRBV30; D: NA; size: NA
CDR3: CASSLVGLVRDRGAPLHF; DNA: TGTGCCAGCAGCCTCGTTGGGCTTGTCCGGGACAGGGGTGCACCCCTCCACTTT; length: 18; J: TRBJ1-6; V: TRBV27; D: TRBD1; size: NA
CDR3: CASSFNRGVSYEQYF; DNA: TGTGCCAGCAGCTTTAACAGGGGGGTATCCTACGAGCAGTACTTC; length: 15; J: TRBJ2-7; V: TRBV5-5; D: TRBD1; size: NA
CDR3: CASSLRGRNTIYF; DNA: TGTGCCAGCAGTTTAAGGGGGAGAAACACCATATATTTT; length: 13; J: TRBJ1-3; V: TRBV12-3/TRBV12-4; D: NA; size: NA
CDR3: CASSLVGVEQYF; DNA: TGCGCCAGCAGCTTGGTTGGGGTCGAGCAGTACTTC; length: 12; J: TRBJ2-7; V: TRBV5-1; D: NA; size: NA
CDR3: CASKKDRASNEKLFF; DNA: TGTGCCAGCAAGAAAGACAGGGCGTCTAATGAAAAACTGTTTTTT; length: 15; J: TRBJ1-4; V: TRBV2; D: TRBD1; size: many
CDR3: CASSEDSNTGELFF; DNA: TGTGCCAGCAGTGAAGATTCAAACACCGGGGAGCTGTTTTTT; length: 14; J: TRBJ2-2; V: TRBV25-1; D: NA; size: NA
CDR3: CAWSVTGTGLREQYF; DNA: TGTGCCTGGAGTGTAACCGGGACAGGCCTTCGGGAGCAGTACTTC; length: 15; J: TRBJ2-7; V: TRBV30; D: TRBD1; size: many
CDR3: CSARPTTDTFYEQYF; DNA: TGCAGTGCTAGACCTACAACCGACACCTTCTACGAGCAGTACTTC; length: 15; J: TRBJ2-7; V: TRBV20-1; D: NA; size: many
CDR3: CASSQDTSSSYNEQFF; DNA: TGTGCCAGCAGCCAAGATACATCGAGCTCCTACAATGAGCAGTTCTTC; length: 16; J: TRBJ2-1; V: TRBV3-1; D: NA; size: few
CDR3: CSASTGGGTDTQYF; DNA: TGCAGTGCTTCGACGGGGGGAGGCACAGATACGCAGTATTTT; length: 14; J: TRBJ2-3; V: TRBV20-1; D: TRBD2; size: NA
CDR3: CASSRTGTSYEQYF; DNA: TGTGCCAGCAGTCGGACAGGGACGTCCTACGAGCAGTACTTC; length: 14; J: TRBJ2-7; V: TRBV12-3/TRBV12-4; D: TRBD1; size: many
CDR3: CASRGQTYQPQHF; DNA: TGTGCCAGCAGGGGACAAACTTATCAGCCCCAGCATTTT; length: 13; J: TRBJ1-5; V: TRBV28; D: NA; size: many
CDR3: CASSLLGGQNTGELFF; DNA: TGTGCCAGCAGCTTATTAGGGGGACAGAACACCGGGGAGCTGTTTTTT; length: 16; J: TRBJ2-2; V: TRBV7-3; D: NA; size: many
CDR3: CASSSDNYSNQPQHF; DNA: TGTGCCAGCAGCTCGGACAACTATAGCAATCAGCCCCAGCATTTT; length: 15; J: TRBJ1-5; V: TRBV7-2; D: NA; size: many
CDR3: CASNSRPDGNEQFF; DNA: TGTGCCAGTAATTCGCGACCAGATGGAAATGAGCAGTTCTTC; length: 14; J: TRBJ2-1; V: TRBV19; D: NA; size: many
CDR3: CASDSENTGELFF; DNA: TGTGCCAGCGACTCAGAGAACACCGGGGAGCTGTTTTTT; length: 13; J: TRBJ2-2; V: TRBV28; D: NA; size: few
CDR3: CASSPSGGGDTQYF; DNA: TGTGCCAGCAGCCCTAGCGGGGGAGGGGATACGCAGTATTTT; length: 14; J: TRBJ2-3; V: TRBV7-9; D: TRBD2; size: NA
CDR3: CSASDTTTDTQYF; DNA: TGCAGTGCTAGCGACACGACCACAGATACGCAGTATTTT; length: 13; J: TRBJ2-3; V: TRBV20-1; D: NA; size: NA
CDR3: CATNMRSYNEQFF; DNA: TGTGCCACCAACATGCGATCATACAATGAGCAGTTCTTC; length: 13; J: TRBJ2-1; V: TRBV2; D: NA; size: many
CDR3: CASSVSSAETQYF; DNA: TGTGCCAGCAGCGTCTCAAGCGCGGAGACCCAGTACTTC; length: 13; J: TRBJ2-5; V: TRBV9; D: NA; size: few
CDR3: CASSLGAGVTYEQYF; DNA: TGTGCCAGCAGCTTAGGCGCAGGCGTCACCTACGAGCAGTACTTC; length: 15; J: TRBJ2-7; V: TRBV7-6; D: NA; size: many
CDR3: CASTPSRSSYEQYF; DNA: TGTGCCAGCACGCCTAGTCGGAGCTCCTACGAGCAGTACTTC; length: 14; J: TRBJ2-7; V: TRBV28; D: NA; size: many
CDR3: CASSEIQFSANTGELFF; DNA: TGTGCCAGCAGTGAAATACAATTTTCCGCGAACACCGGGGAGCTGTTTTTT; length: 17; J: TRBJ2-2; V: TRBV6-1; D: NA; size: many
CDR3: CASSLDRTYNEQFF; DNA: TGTGCCAGCAGTTTAGACAGGACCTACAATGAGCAGTTCTTC; length: 14; J: TRBJ2-1; V: TRBV27; D: NA; size: NA
CDR3: CSASSGQGSGGAFNEQFF; DNA: TGCAGTGCTAGTTCAGGACAGGGGAGCGGGGGGGCCTTCAATGAGCAGTTCTTC; length: 18; J: TRBJ2-1; V: TRBV20-1; D: NA; size: NA
CDR3: CSASEQGRFEKLFF; DNA: TGCAGTGCTAGTGAACAGGGGCGATTTGAAAAACTGTTTTTT; length: 14; J: TRBJ1-4; V: TRBV20-1; D: TRBD1; size: many
CDR3: CASTPGPGGYTF; DNA: TGTGCCAGCACCCCGGGTCCAGGGGGCTACACCTTC; length: 12; J: TRBJ1-2; V: TRBV28; D: NA; size: many
CDR3: CSVMGVGETQYF; DNA: TGCAGCGTAATGGGGGTTGGAGAGACCCAGTACTTC; length: 12; J: TRBJ2-5; V: TRBV29-1; D: NA; size: NA
CDR3: CASSQTRFGSYEQYF; DNA: TGTGCCAGCAGCCAGACTAGATTTGGCTCCTACGAGCAGTACTTC; length: 15; J: TRBJ2-7; V: TRBV7-9; D: NA; size: many
CDR3: CASSPLRGMGRYNSPLHF; DNA: TGTGCCAGCTCACCCCTCCGTGGGATGGGACGGTATAATTCACCCCTCCACTTT; length: 18; J: TRBJ1-6; V: TRBV18; D: NA; size: many
CDR3: CSVGSGLGGYTF; DNA: TGCAGCGTTGGATCGGGGCTGGGTGGCTACACCTTC; length: 12; J: TRBJ1-2; V: TRBV29-1; D: NA; size: many
CDR3: CASSQVRPPGAQYF; DNA: TGTGCCAGCAGCCAAGTACGGCCACCAGGGGCCCAGTACTTC; length: 14; J: TRBJ2-5; V: TRBV3-1; D: NA; size: NA
CDR3: CASSFIFNEQFF; DNA: TGTGCCAGCAGTTTCATATTCAATGAGCAGTTCTTC; length: 12; J: TRBJ2-1; V: TRBV28; D: NA; size: many
CDR3: CASSKPGRGNQPQHF; DNA: TGTGCCAGCAGCAAACCGGGACGGGGCAATCAGCCCCAGCATTTT; length: 15; J: TRBJ1-5; V: TRBV7-8; D: NA; size: NA
CDR3: CASSGGTMSYTF; DNA: TGTGCCAGCAGTGGAGGGACCATGAGCTACACCTTC; length: 12; J: TRBJ1-2; V: TRBV2; D: NA; size: many
CDR3: CASSLVSNEQFF; DNA: TGCGCCAGCAGCTTGGTTTCGAATGAGCAGTTCTTC; length: 12; J: TRBJ2-1; V: TRBV5-1; D: NA; size: many
CDR3: CSARELNTDTQYF; DNA: TGCAGTGCTAGAGAACTAAACACAGATACGCAGTATTTT; length: 13; J: TRBJ2-3; V: TRBV20-1; D: NA; size: few
CDR3: CASTRVSYEQYF; DNA: TGTGCCAGCACGCGGGTCTCCTACGAGCAGTACTTC; length: 12; J: TRBJ2-7; V: TRBV2; D: NA; size: many
CDR3: CASSLRDQPQHF; DNA: TGTGCCAGCAGCTTACGGGATCAGCCCCAGCATTTT; length: 12; J: TRBJ1-5; V: TRBV7-9; D: NA; size: many
CDR3: CSARGRGSSYEQYF; DNA: TGCAGTGCTAGAGGGCGGGGCAGCTCCTACGAGCAGTACTTC; length: 14; J: TRBJ2-7; V: TRBV20-1; D: NA; size: many
CDR3: CASSLATGANYGYTF; DNA: TGTGCCAGCAGTTTAGCCACTGGTGCTAACTATGGCTACACCTTC; length: 15; J: TRBJ1-2; V: TRBV27; D: NA; size: many
CDR3: CASSTGDRAIKDTQYF; DNA: TGTGCCAGCAGCACTGGGGACAGAGCAATCAAAGATACGCAGTATTTT; length: 16; J: TRBJ2-3; V: TRBV28; D: TRBD1; size: many
CDR3: CSARERGTSSSHF; DNA: TGCAGTGCTAGAGAGAGGGGGACGAGCTCCTCACACTTC; length: 13; J: TRBJ2-7; V: TRBV20-1; D: NA; size: many
CDR3: CSAFSPSSGTTYEQYF; DNA: TGCAGTGCTTTTTCCCCGTCTTCCGGGACAACCTACGAGCAGTACTTC; length: 16; J: TRBJ2-7; V: TRBV20-1; D: NA; size: many
CDR3: CSARSDPSTDTQYF; DNA: TGCAGTGCTAGATCCGACCCTAGCACAGATACGCAGTATTTT; length: 14; J: TRBJ2-3; V: TRBV20-1; D: NA; size: many
CDR3: CASSISSGGSTDTQYF; DNA: TGTGCCAGCAGCATCTCTAGCGGGGGGAGCACAGATACGCAGTATTTT; length: 16; J: TRBJ2-3; V: TRBV7-2; D: TRBD2; size: many
CDR3: CASSTGGSNYGYTF; DNA: TGTGCCAGCAGCACAGGGGGCTCTAACTATGGCTACACCTTC; length: 14; J: TRBJ1-2; V: TRBV12-3/TRBV12-4; D: TRBD1; size: few
CDR3: CASSLDRGYEQFF; DNA: TGTGCCAGCAGTCTTGACAGGGGATATGAGCAGTTCTTC; length: 13; J: TRBJ2-1; V: TRBV7-3; D: TRBD1; size: many
CDR3: CASSLPLWNEQFF; DNA: TGTGCCAGCAGTTTACCGCTGTGGAATGAGCAGTTCTTC; length: 13; J: TRBJ2-1; V: TRBV12-3/TRBV12-4; D: NA; size: many
CDR3: CASSHTDRGLLSEQFF; DNA: TGTGCCAGCAGCCACACGGACAGGGGGCTATTGAGTGAGCAGTTCTTC; length: 16; J: TRBJ2-1; V: TRBV3-1; D: TRBD1; size: many